This section outlines one TCR beta chain sequence together with its context. Sequencing used immunoSEQ multiplex PCR; TCRdb keeps in-frame clones, though not all of them. The sample includes 200,000 to 300,000 clones, 86% of them seen just once. These data originate in a study of blood T cell repertoires in COVID-19. Study details: Sample material is recorded as cDNA or gDNA derived from T cells, B-cell-depleted T cells, or PBMCs.

Germline V lookup: CDR1 SGHNT, CDR2 YYREEE (reference sequence). The CDR3 totals 14 residues. Trimming left V 4 bases short and J 2 bases short, with 12 bases between. The source material was peripheral blood. The TCR originated in a man aged 25-45 years with active or convalescent COVID-19. The V gene is TRBV5-4, the J gene TRBJ2-5, with D unresolved. CDR3 DNA sequence: TGTGCCAGCAGCATGGGTCCGCTACAAGAGACCCAGTACTTC. Translation gives CASSMGPLQETQYF.